This T cell receptor beta chain derives from a study of blood T cell repertoires in COVID-19. The CDR3 is 14 residues long. The V and J ends lost 0 bases and 0 bases respectively, with 7 bases between them. Germline CDR1 reads SGDLS; CDR2 reads YYNGEE. Assay used: immunoSEQ multiplex PCR; TCRdb lists only in-frame clones, some missing. This table has about 140,000 clones, approximately 80% appearing once. This clone was seen just once. The gene calls are TRBV9 and TRBJ2-7; D is possibly TRBD1 (5 bases). Sequenced material: PBMCs or T cells enriched from blood (not recorded which). This clonotype was sampled from a woman between 18 and 30 years old who had been exposed to COVID-19. The CDR3 DNA is TGTGCCAGCAGCGTAGGACAGTCCTCCTACGAGCAGTACTTC. As protein: CASSVGQSSYEQYF.